Listed here are 11 T cell receptor beta chains from one sample, sequenced in a study of T cells after yellow fever vaccination. In TCRdb, the 5' RACE reads were re-called with MiXCR into one record per CDR3 protein. The sample includes hundreds of thousands of distinct CDR3 sequences, 15% to 20% seen only once; the top ten take roughly an eighth. The sample consisted of PBMCs, taken 15 days after the yellow fever booster vaccination. The origin of the receptors is a man between 25 and 39 years old who received the YFV17D yellow fever vaccine.

V gene TRBV7-2 combines with J gene TRBJ1-1; D is undetermined. The CDR3 is 15 amino acids. V was clipped by 3 bases and J by 4 bases, with 15 bases between them. The V gene's germline CDR1 is SGHTA and CDR2 FQGNSA. The CDR3 DNA is TGTGCCAGCAGCTTTGAAGCGAACTCTGCCACTGAAGCTTTCTTT. Residues: CASSFEANSATEAFF.

V usage is TRBV28 and J usage is TRBJ2-2; D call uncertain. Germline assignment: CDR1 MDHEN and CDR2 SYDVKM. With 2 bases removed from V and 0 bases from J, the gap between germline ends came to 10 bases. The CDR3 has 16 residues. Here the CDR3 reads CASSLKLRANTGELFF. The DNA for the CDR3 is TGTGCCAGCAGTTTAAAACTTCGAGCGAACACCGGGGAGCTGTTTTTT.

This clonotype appeared a few times. The V call is TRBV5-1, the J call TRBJ2-2; 13 nucleotides line up with TRBD2. Germline V CDR1 and CDR2: SGHRS, YFSETQ. The CDR3 has 17 residues. Trimming cost V 4 bases and J 5 bases; bases outside gene matches: 8. CDR3 amino acids: CASSQFTSGRGTGELFF. The CDR3 nucleotides read TGCGCCAGCAGCCAGTTCACTAGCGGGAGGGGAACCGGGGAGCTGTTTTTT. The entire variable domain, with the rest obtained from reference TRBV5-1 and TRBJ2-2, is as follows: KAGVTQTPRYLIKTRGQQVTLSCSPISGHRSVSWYQQTPGQGLQFLFEYFSETQRNKGNFPGRFSGRQFSNSRSEMNVSTLELGDSALYLCASSQFTSGRGTGELFFGEGSRLTVL.

In its sample, this clonotype was seen a few times. The V gene is TRBV15, the J gene TRBJ2-5; possible D gene TRBD2, 7 bases. V lost 0 bases and J lost 5, with 13 bases in between. The CDR3 extends over 15 amino acids. Germline assignment: CDR1 LNHNV and CDR2 YYDKDF (reference sequence). DNA of the CDR3: TGTGCCACCAGCAGAGATGGAGGGGGGGAGGAGACCCAGTACTTC. Translating it yields CATSRDGGGEETQYF.

The chain's CDR3 is CSVEARLADTQYF. CDR3 in DNA: TGCAGCGTTGAAGCCCGACTAGCAGATACGCAGTATTTT. The V and J genes are TRBV29-1 and TRBJ2-3; tentative D call: TRBD2 (6 bases). Germline values: CDR1 SQVTM, CDR2 ANQGSEA. CDR3 length: 13 amino acids. The V end was cut by 1 base, the J end by 4 bases, with 9 bases between.

The genes are TRBV7-2 and TRBJ2-7; 8 bases are shared with TRBD2. Unmatched junction bases numbered 6, after V lost 2 bases and J lost 3 bases. There are 15 residues in the CDR3. Looked up from germline, CDR1 is SGHTA and CDR2 is FQGNSA. The CDR3 reads CASSLRAGESYEQYF. DNA of the CDR3: TGTGCCAGCAGCTTAAGAGCGGGAGAGAGCTACGAGCAGTACTTC.

Ten or more counts support this clonotype. The chain combines TRBV7-2 with TRBJ2-7; D not resolved. Per the germline V gene, CDR1 is SGHTA and CDR2 is FQGNSA. V lost 0 bases and J 0 bases, leaving 9 bases between the germline ends. This CDR3 is built from 15 residues. CDR3 sequence: CASSLAGTSSYEQYF. CDR3 coding DNA: TGTGCCAGCAGCTTAGCGGGTACGAGCTCCTACGAGCAGTACTTC.

This clonotype was picked up a small number of times. The CDR3 protein is CSVSGRGDTQYF. CDR3 sequence (DNA): TGCAGCGTAAGCGGGAGGGGAGATACGCAGTATTTT. This chain uses TRBV29-1 with TRBJ2-3; TRBD2 matches at 10 bases. V shed 6 bases and J 5 bases; nucleotides not matched to a gene: 2. The CDR3 has 12 residues. The germline CDR1 and CDR2 sequences are SQVTM and ANQGSEA.

DNA for the CDR3: TGTGCCAGCAGTTACACTACAGGGGAGACCCAGTACTTC. Protein: CASSYTTGETQYF. The chain carries TRBV6-5 and TRBJ2-5; a weak D match, TRBD1 (6 bases). CDR1 and CDR2 (germline): MNHEY, SVGAGI. The CDR3 spans 13 residues. Trimming removed 2 bases at V and 5 bases at J, with 9 bases between.

This clonotype was observed a handful of times. V is TRBV7-3 and J is TRBJ2-1; 8 bases fit TRBD1. The germline V gene encodes CDR1 SGHTA and CDR2 FQGTGA. Unmatched junction bases numbered 9, after V lost 5 bases and J lost 9 bases. The length of the CDR3 is 14 residues. The CDR3 region is CASSSRQGWSEQFF. The CDR3 DNA reads TGTGCCAGCAGCAGCAGACAGGGGTGGAGTGAGCAGTTCTTC.

This chain uses TRBV20-1 with TRBJ2-7; D possibly corresponds to TRBD1 (6 bases). Trimming removed 4 bases at V and 5 bases at J, with 12 bases between. CDR1 is DFQATT and CDR2 is SNEGSKA in the germline V gene (reference sequence). The CDR3 consists of 12 residues. CDR3 bases: TGCAGTGCTAAACAGGGCATCGACGAGCAGTACTTC. Protein product: CSAKQGIDEQYF.